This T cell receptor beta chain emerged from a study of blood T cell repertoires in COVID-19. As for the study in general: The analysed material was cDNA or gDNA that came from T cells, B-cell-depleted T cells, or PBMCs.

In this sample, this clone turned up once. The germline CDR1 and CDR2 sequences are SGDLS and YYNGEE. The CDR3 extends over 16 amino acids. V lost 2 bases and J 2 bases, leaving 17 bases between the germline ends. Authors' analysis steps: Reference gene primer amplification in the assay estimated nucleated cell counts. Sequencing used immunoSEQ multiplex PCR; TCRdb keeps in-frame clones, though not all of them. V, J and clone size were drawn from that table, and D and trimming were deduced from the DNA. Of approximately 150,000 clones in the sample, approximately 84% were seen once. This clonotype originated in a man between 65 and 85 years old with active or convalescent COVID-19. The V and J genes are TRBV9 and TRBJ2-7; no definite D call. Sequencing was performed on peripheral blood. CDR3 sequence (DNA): TGTGCCAGCAGCGTTGAAGGCAGCCTGGAGACCTACGAGCAGTACTTC. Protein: CASSVEGSLETYEQYF. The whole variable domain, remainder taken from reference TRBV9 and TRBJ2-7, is DSGVTQTPKHLITATGQRVTLRCSPRSGDLSVYWYQQSLDQGLQFLIQYYNGEERAKGNILERFSAQQFPDLHSELNLSSLELGDSALYFCASSVEGSLETYEQYFGPGTRLTVT.